This is a list of T cell receptor beta chains from one sample in a study of vaccination and CD4 T cells after COVID-19. Each CDR3 protein is one row after TCRdb ran MiXCR on the PCR reads. The sample comprises about 15,000 distinct CDR3 sequences, around 49% of which are singletons, and approximately 13% rests with the top ten. Their cognate antigens are unknown. The sample taken for sequencing was CD4+ T cells from blood, cultured in vitro. These receptors all stem from a human donor who had recovered from COVID-19. Both conserved end residues are part of each CDR3. Fields, in order: CDR3 protein, CDR3 DNA, D gene, V gene, J gene, clone size. The D gene is left open where the match is weak. Only part of the rows carry a size: once, few, many, or a class if the clone is expanded.

CASSRAYVQETQYF	TGTGCCAGCTCAAGAGCGTACGTCCAAGAGACCCAGTACTTC	-	TRBV18	TRBJ2-5	-
CASSLRAGGSSYEQYF	TGTGCCAGCAGCTTAAGAGCGGGGGGAAGCTCCTACGAGCAGTACTTC	TRBD2	TRBV7-2	TRBJ2-7	-
CASSEYQETQYF	TGTGCCAGCAGTGAATACCAAGAGACCCAGTACTTC	-	TRBV27	TRBJ2-5	-
CASSFFGGSNYGYTF	TGTGCCAGCAGTTTTTTTGGGGGGTCTAACTATGGCTACACCTTC	-	TRBV27	TRBJ1-2	few
CASRSGRNSYNEQFF	TGTGCCAGCAGGTCAGGGAGGAACTCCTACAATGAGCAGTTCTTC	-	TRBV11-3	TRBJ2-1	-
CASSLRTGSSTDTQYF	TGTGCCAGCAGCTTACGGACAGGGTCTAGCACAGATACGCAGTATTTT	TRBD1	TRBV11-2	TRBJ2-3	-
CASSFRPGNLLPQHF	TGTGCCAGCAGTTTTCGGCCGGGCAACCTTTTGCCCCAGCATTTT	-	TRBV28	TRBJ1-5	few
CASSPPFRPIFTDTQYF	TGTGCCAGCAGCCCCCCTTTTCGGCCTATCTTCACAGATACGCAGTATTTT	-	TRBV6-4	TRBJ2-3	-
CASSLEGDSATYEQYF	TGCGCCAGCAGCTTGGAAGGGGACAGTGCGACCTACGAGCAGTACTTC	TRBD1	TRBV5-1	TRBJ2-7	-
CASSTTGASNQPQHF	TGTGCCAGTAGTACCACAGGGGCAAGCAATCAGCCCCAGCATTTT	TRBD1	TRBV19	TRBJ1-5	-
CASSQPGTVGYEQYF	TGTGCCAGCAGCCAACCCGGGACAGTCGGCTACGAGCAGTACTTC	TRBD1	TRBV28	TRBJ2-7	few
CATRGGRKGGNTDTQYF	TGTGCCACCAGGGGGGGACGTAAAGGGGGAAACACAGATACGCAGTATTTT	-	TRBV24-1	TRBJ2-3	few
CASSSRDSFNSYGYTF	TGTGCCAGCAGCTCCCGGGACAGCTTCAACTCCTATGGCTACACCTTC	TRBD1	TRBV7-8	TRBJ1-2	once
CASSSSGGPETQYF	TGTGCCAGCAGTTCCTCGGGGGGGCCAGAGACCCAGTACTTC	TRBD2	TRBV2	TRBJ2-5	few
CASSAGQGYNQPQHF	TGTGCCAGCAGCGCCGGACAGGGTTACAATCAGCCCCAGCATTTT	TRBD1	TRBV9	TRBJ1-5	few
CASRIGHRGLADEQFF	TGTGCCAGCAGGATAGGTCATCGCGGCCTAGCCGATGAGCAGTTCTTC	-	TRBV28	TRBJ2-1	few
CASSPSGARFGETQYF	TGTGCCAGCAGCCCCTCCGGGGCGCGTTTTGGTGAGACCCAGTACTTC	-	TRBV6-1	TRBJ2-5	medium-sized
CASSHRRTSGGTDTQYF	TGTGCCAGCAGCCATCGGAGGACTAGCGGGGGCACAGATACGCAGTATTTT	TRBD2	TRBV3-1	TRBJ2-3	once
CSAHPGTSGSTDTQYF	TGCAGTGCGCACCCCGGGACTAGCGGCTCCACAGATACGCAGTATTTT	TRBD2	TRBV20-1	TRBJ2-3	-
CASSLVATGNTEAFF	TGTGCCAGCAGCTTAGTAGCAACGGGGAACACTGAAGCTTTCTTT	-	TRBV7-6	TRBJ1-1	few
CSARGVRYNEQFF	TGCAGTGCTAGAGGGGTGCGATACAATGAGCAGTTCTTC	-	TRBV20-1	TRBJ2-1	-
CASSLTGELFF	TGTGCCAGCAGTTTAACCGGGGAGCTGTTTTTT	-	TRBV28	TRBJ2-2	once
CASSLTTSGGIDEQFF	TGTGCCAGCAGCTTGACGACTAGCGGGGGGATCGATGAGCAGTTCTTC	TRBD2	TRBV6-1	TRBJ2-1	few
CSARWTSGRTGKETQYF	TGCAGTGCTCGATGGACTAGCGGGAGAACTGGGAAAGAGACCCAGTACTTC	TRBD2	TRBV20-1	TRBJ2-5	-
CASSYKSGTDTQYF	TGTGCCAGCAGTTACAAGTCAGGCACAGATACGCAGTATTTT	-	TRBV6-5	TRBJ2-3	-
CASSPVGGSGGSYNEQFF	TGTGCCAGCAGCCCAGTAGGGGGTAGCGGAGGCTCCTACAATGAGCAGTTCTTC	-	TRBV7-6	TRBJ2-1	-
CASSPGTLYGTQYF	TGTGCCAGCAGCCCGGGGACTTTGTACGGGACCCAGTACTTC	-	TRBV5-4	TRBJ2-5	few
CASSATGPNTEAFF	TGTGCCAGCAGTGCGACAGGGCCGAACACTGAAGCTTTCTTT	TRBD1	TRBV12-3/TRBV12-4	TRBJ1-1	-
CASLERLAGYNEQFF	TGTGCCAGCCTCGAGCGGCTAGCGGGTTACAATGAGCAGTTCTTC	TRBD2	TRBV6-1	TRBJ2-1	-
CASSLAQGHGQPQHF	TGTGCCAGCAGCTTAGCCCAGGGTCATGGCCAGCCCCAGCATTTT	-	TRBV7-8	TRBJ1-5	-
CASSKGTASLYGYTF	TGTGCCAGCAGTAAAGGGACGGCCAGCCTTTATGGCTACACCTTC	-	TRBV7-9	TRBJ1-2	-
CASSHSYEQYF	TGTGCCAGCAGCCACTCCTACGAGCAGTACTTC	-	TRBV7-9	TRBJ2-7	-
CASSSPRGREHNTQYF	TGTGCCAGCAGCTCCCCCCGGGGCCGTGAACATAATACGCAGTATTTT	-	TRBV6-1	TRBJ2-3	few
CASSFLAGGHQFF	TGTGCCAGCAGCTTTTTAGCGGGGGGCCACCAGTTCTTC	TRBD2	TRBV6-1	TRBJ2-1	-
CSASGPQRGVTDTQYF	TGCAGTGCTAGTGGGCCCCAGCGGGGGGTCACAGATACGCAGTATTTT	TRBD2	TRBV20-1	TRBJ2-3	few
CSATAGLGDTQYF	TGCAGTGCTACGGCAGGGCTAGGAGATACGCAGTATTTT	-	TRBV20-1	TRBJ2-3	few
CATSRNQGATAQEQYF	TGTGCCACCAGCCGAAATCAGGGGGCGACCGCCCAGGAGCAGTACTTC	TRBD1	TRBV15	TRBJ2-7	few
CASSYRGGRLAGGPSYEQYF	TGTGCCAGCAGTTACCGCGGAGGCAGACTAGCGGGAGGGCCGTCCTACGAGCAGTACTTC	TRBD2	TRBV6-5	TRBJ2-7	-
CASSQDPGAEQYF	TGCGCCAGCAGCCAAGACCCAGGGGCCGAGCAGTACTTC	-	TRBV4-1	TRBJ2-7	-
CASSGVRSTEAFF	TGTGCCAGCAGCGGGGTCCGGAGCACTGAAGCTTTCTTT	-	TRBV11-2	TRBJ1-1	-
CASSFVDMGTLNTEAFF	TGTGCCAGCAGTTTCGTGGATATGGGGACATTGAACACTGAAGCTTTCTTT	-	TRBV28	TRBJ1-1	few
CASSPRGRSWEQYF	TGTGCCAGCAGCCCCAGGGGGCGAAGTTGGGAGCAGTACTTC	TRBD1	TRBV11-2	TRBJ2-7	few
CASSLGTGNEKLFF	TGCGCCAGCAGCTTGGGGACAGGGAATGAAAAACTGTTTTTT	TRBD1	TRBV5-1	TRBJ1-4	-
CASSLAGYSYEQYF	TGTGCCAGCAGCTTAGCGGGGTACTCCTACGAGCAGTACTTC	TRBD2	TRBV5-6	TRBJ2-7	-
CSAMQANTEAFF	TGCAGCGCCATGCAAGCGAACACTGAAGCTTTCTTT	-	TRBV29-1	TRBJ1-1	-
CASSFSENQPQHF	TGTGCCAGCAGCTTCTCCGAGAATCAGCCCCAGCATTTT	-	TRBV11-1	TRBJ1-5	once
CSARHGQGNTEAFF	TGCAGTGCTAGACACGGACAGGGGAACACTGAAGCTTTCTTT	TRBD1	TRBV20-1	TRBJ1-1	-